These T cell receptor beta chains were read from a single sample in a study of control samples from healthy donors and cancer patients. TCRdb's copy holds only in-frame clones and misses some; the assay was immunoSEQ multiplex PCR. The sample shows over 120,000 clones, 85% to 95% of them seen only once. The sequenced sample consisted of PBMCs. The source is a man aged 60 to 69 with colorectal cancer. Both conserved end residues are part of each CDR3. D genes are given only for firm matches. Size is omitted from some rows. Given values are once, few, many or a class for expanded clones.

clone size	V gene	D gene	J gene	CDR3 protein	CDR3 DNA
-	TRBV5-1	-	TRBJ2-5	CASMRVRETQYF	TGCGCCAGCATGAGGGTCCGGGAGACCCAGTACTTC
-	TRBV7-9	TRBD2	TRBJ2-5	CASSFSGGAETQYF	TGTGCCAGCAGCTTTAGCGGGGGCGCGGAGACCCAGTACTTC
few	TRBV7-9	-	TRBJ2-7	CASSSTGIYEQYF	TGTGCCAGCAGCTCAACAGGAATCTACGAGCAGTACTTC
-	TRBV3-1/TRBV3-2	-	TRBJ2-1	CASSQGVGEQFF	TGTGCCAGCAGCCAGGGGGTAGGTGAGCAGTTCTTC
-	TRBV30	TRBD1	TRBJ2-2	CAWRGQGNTGELFF	TGTGCCTGGAGGGGACAGGGGAACACCGGGGAGCTGTTTTTT
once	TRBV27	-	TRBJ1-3	CASSLSWQGGGNTIYF	TGTGCCAGCAGTTTATCCTGGCAGGGTGGGGGAAACACCATATATTTT
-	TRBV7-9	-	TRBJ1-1	CASSLSGTMNTEAFF	TGTGCCAGCAGCTTGTCAGGGACCATGAACACTGAAGCTTTCTTT
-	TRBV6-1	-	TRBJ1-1	CASSENGHTEAFF	TGTGCCAGCAGTGAGAACGGACACACTGAAGCTTTCTTT
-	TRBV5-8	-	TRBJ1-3	CASSNERLWGPGNTIYF	TGTGCCAGCAGCAACGAGCGGTTGTGGGGACCTGGAAACACCATATATTTT
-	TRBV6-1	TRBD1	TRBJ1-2	CASRNRDSQFYGYTF	TGTGCCAGCCGGAACCGGGACAGCCAATTCTATGGCTACACCTTC
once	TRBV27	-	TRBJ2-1	CASSYGGGVEQFF	TGTGCCAGCAGTTACGGGGGAGGTGTTGAGCAGTTCTTC
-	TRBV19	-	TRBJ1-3	CASSFVLWTGNTIYF	TGTGCCAGTAGTTTCGTACTATGGACTGGAAACACCATATATTTT
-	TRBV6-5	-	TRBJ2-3	CASSYSRLDTQYF	TGTGCCAGCAGTTACTCCAGGTTAGATACGCAGTATTTT
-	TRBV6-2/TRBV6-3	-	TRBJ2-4	CASSYLGGKNIQYF	TGTGCCAGCAGTTACCTAGGAGGCAAAAACATTCAGTACTTC
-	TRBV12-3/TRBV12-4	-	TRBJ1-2	CASSTGDGYTF	TGTGCCAGCAGTACAGGCGACGGCTACACCTTC
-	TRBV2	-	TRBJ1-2	CASSDTVINYGYTF	TGTGCCAGCAGTGACACAGTCATTAACTATGGCTACACCTTC
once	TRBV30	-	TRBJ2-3	CAWHVAAGAADTQYF	TGTGCCTGGCACGTAGCCGCGGGGGCCGCAGATACGCAGTATTTT
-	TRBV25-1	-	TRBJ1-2	CASSEIREGTNYGYTF	TGTGCCAGCAGTGAAATCCGGGAGGGGACGAACTATGGCTACACCTTC
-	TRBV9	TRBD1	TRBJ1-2	CASSETTGAYGYTF	TGTGCCAGCAGCGAGACGACAGGGGCCTATGGCTACACCTTC
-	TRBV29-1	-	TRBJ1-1	CSIKEGAEAFF	TGCAGCATTAAAGAGGGGGCTGAAGCTTTCTTT
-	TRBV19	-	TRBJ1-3	CALLTGRNTIYF	TGTGCCTTACTAACAGGGAGGAACACCATATATTTT
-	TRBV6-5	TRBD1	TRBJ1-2	CASSLQGGASYGYTF	TGTGCCAGCAGCCTTCAGGGGGGGGCTAGCTATGGCTACACCTTC
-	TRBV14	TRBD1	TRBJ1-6	CANRQGPNSPLHF	TGTGCCAACCGACAGGGGCCGAATTCACCCCTCCACTTT
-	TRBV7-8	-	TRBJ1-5	CASSLGGGASGHQPQHF	TGTGCCAGCAGCTTAGGGGGCGGCGCTTCTGGGCATCAGCCCCAGCATTTT
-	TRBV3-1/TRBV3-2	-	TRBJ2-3	CASSLRLANTDTQYF	TGTGCCAGCAGCCTCAGGCTAGCGAACACAGATACGCAGTATTTT
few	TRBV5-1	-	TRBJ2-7	CASSSRPGGEQYF	TGCGCCAGCAGCTCCCGACCTGGGGGCGAGCAGTACTTC
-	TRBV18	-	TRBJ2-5	CASSGTPSQETQYF	TGTGCCAGCTCAGGGACACCGAGTCAAGAGACCCAGTACTTC
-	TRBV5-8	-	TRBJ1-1	CASSLGGSNTEAFF	TGTGCCAGCAGCTTAGGGGGAAGTAACACTGAAGCTTTCTTT
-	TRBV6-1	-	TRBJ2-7	CASSDGGFSYEQYF	TGTGCCAGCAGTGATGGGGGGTTCTCCTACGAGCAGTACTTC
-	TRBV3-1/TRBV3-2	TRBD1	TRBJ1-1	CASRPRTRTGGREAFF	TGTGCCAGCAGACCCAGGACGCGGACAGGGGGCCGTGAAGCTTTCTTT
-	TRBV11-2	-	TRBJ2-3	CASSFLDNTDTQYF	TGTGCCAGCAGCTTCCTCGACAACACAGATACGCAGTATTTT
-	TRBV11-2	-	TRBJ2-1	CASSLGQGPDEQFF	TGTGCCAGCAGCTTAGGTCAGGGGCCGGATGAGCAGTTCTTC
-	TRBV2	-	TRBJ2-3	CASSELVLGTQYF	TGTGCCAGCAGTGAACTGGTTCTGGGTACGCAGTATTTT
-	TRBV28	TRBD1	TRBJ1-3	CASSFPPGGSKGNTIYF	TGTGCCAGCAGTTTCCCCCCAGGGGGCTCTAAGGGAAACACCATATATTTT
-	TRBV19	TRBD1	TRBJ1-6	CASSIGTGTNSPLHF	TGTGCCAGTAGTATAGGGACAGGGACTAATTCACCCCTCCACTTT
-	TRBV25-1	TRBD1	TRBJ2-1	CASSERAGTGNHNEQFF	TGTGCCAGCAGTGAGAGAGCCGGGACAGGAAATCACAATGAGCAGTTCTTC
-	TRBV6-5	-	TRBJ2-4	CASSSTAENIQYF	TGTGCCAGCAGTTCCACGGCGGAAAACATTCAGTACTTC
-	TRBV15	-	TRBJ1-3	CATSRDQTVLFSGNTIYF	TGTGCCACCAGCAGAGATCAGACAGTTCTTTTCTCTGGAAACACCATATATTTT
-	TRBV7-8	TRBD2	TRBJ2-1	CASRLVLAGGPGEQFF	TGTGCCAGCAGACTCGTTCTGGCGGGGGGGCCGGGTGAGCAGTTCTTC
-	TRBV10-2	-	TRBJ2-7	CASSEGYYEQYF	TGCGCCAGCAGTGAGGGGTACTACGAGCAGTACTTC
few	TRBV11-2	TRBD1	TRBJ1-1	CASSLESSRTGGNTEAFF	TGTGCCAGCAGCTTAGAATCGTCCCGGACAGGGGGGAACACTGAAGCTTTCTTT
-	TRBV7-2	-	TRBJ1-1	CASKANRGLEAFF	TGTGCCAGCAAGGCAAACCGGGGCCTTGAAGCTTTCTTT
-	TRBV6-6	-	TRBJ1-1	CASTLNTEAFF	TGTGCCAGCACCCTGAACACTGAAGCTTTCTTT
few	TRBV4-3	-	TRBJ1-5	CASSPNSKGSNQPQHF	TGCGCCAGCAGCCCCAATTCAAAGGGTAGCAATCAGCCCCAGCATTTT
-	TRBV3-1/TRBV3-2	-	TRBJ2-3	CASSQGRRLPDTQYF	TGTGCCAGCAGCCAAGGCAGGAGGTTACCAGATACGCAGTATTTT
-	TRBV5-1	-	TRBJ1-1	CASSWDGDLRFTEAFF	TGCGCCAGCAGCTGGGACGGAGACCTCCGTTTCACTGAAGCTTTCTTT
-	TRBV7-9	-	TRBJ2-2	CASSTEGGDTGELFF	TGTGCCAGCAGCACCGAGGGTGGTGACACCGGGGAGCTGTTTTTT
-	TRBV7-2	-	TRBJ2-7	CASSLGGLNYEQYF	TGTGCCAGCAGCTTAGGGGGGCTCAACTACGAGCAGTACTTC
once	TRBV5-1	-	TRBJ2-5	CASSLENRETQYF	TGCGCCAGCAGCTTGGAAAATCGGGAGACCCAGTACTTC
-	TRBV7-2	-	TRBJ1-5	CASSTQDGTGRPQHF	TGTGCCAGCAGTACCCAAGACGGGACGGGGAGGCCCCAGCATTTT